This T cell receptor beta chain was profiled in a study of T cells after somatic rescue of genetic block. Produced via immunoSEQ multiplex PCR; TCRdb's table is partial and in-frame only. The sample records 14,000 to 15,000 clones, 65% to 75% being singletons. This CDR3 has 15 residues. CDR1 MNHEY and CDR2 SMNVEV come from the germline V gene (reference sequence). The chain carries TRBV27 and TRBJ2-5, with D tentatively TRBD1 or TRBD2 (5 bases each). The J call could be wrong; TRBJ2-7 is a better fit for the DNA end. Sequencing was done on a sample of peripheral blood mononuclear cells (PBMCs). The TCR sequence derives from a boy aged 5 to 17. CDR3 in DNA: TGTGCCAGCAGTTTGGTTGGGACGGGTTCCTACGAGCAGTACTTC. It encodes CASSLVGTGSYEQYF.